This passage covers 32 T cell receptor beta chains from one sample sequenced in a study of blood T cells in healthy people across ages. A second roughly 6 to 11 cycle PCR used barcoded and J-beta primers. TCRdb processed the 5' RACE reads anew with MiXCR; each CDR3 protein has one entry. The sample includes 980,000 or so distinct CDR3 sequences, roughly 48% of them seen just once. The sample taken for sequencing was blood. The receptors were gathered from a man in his thirties or forties in good health.

There are a few counts of this clonotype. The V gene is TRBV29-1, the J gene TRBJ2-4; possibly TRBD1 or TRBD2 for D (7 bases each). In germline, CDR1 is SQVTM, CDR2 ANQGSEA. V was trimmed by 7 bases and J by 8 bases, leaving 15 bases between them. CDR3 size: 12 residues. The CDR3 protein is CSAEQGGDIQYF. For the CDR3, the DNA is TGCAGCGCCGAGCAGGGGGGGGACATTCAGTACTTC.

The V gene is TRBV20-1, the J gene TRBJ2-5; 8 bases line up with TRBD2. The CDR3 totals 14 residues. The germline V gene encodes CDR1 DFQATT and CDR2 SNEGSKA (reference sequence). Germline trimming cut 5 bases from V and 1 base from J; bases unmatched to any gene: 6. The CDR3 spells CSAASGTSQETQYF. CDR3 coding DNA: TGCAGTGCTGCCTCCGGGACTAGCCAAGAGACCCAGTACTTC.

This clonotype was detected a few times. The rearrangement joins TRBV7-3 to TRBJ2-3; D remains unclear. With 4 bases removed from V and 3 bases from J, the gap between germline ends came to 11 bases. This CDR3 is built from 14 residues. The germline V gene encodes CDR1 SGHTA and CDR2 FQGTGA. The CDR3 loop reads CASSSRPGTDTQYF. The CDR3 DNA reads TGTGCCAGCAGCTCCCGGCCCGGGACAGATACGCAGTATTTT.

This clonotype was detected only a few times. The chain joins TRBV4-1 to TRBJ1-5; maybe TRBD1 (6 bases). V lost 1 base and J 5 bases, leaving 12 bases between the germline ends. The CDR3 loop spans 15 amino acids. The germline V gene encodes CDR1 MGHRA and CDR2 YSYEKL. CDR3 coding DNA: TGCGCCAGCAGCCAAGGTCAGGGGAGATATCAGCCCCAGCATTTT. It yields the protein CASSQGQGRYQPQHF.

The chain carries TRBV6-1 and TRBJ1-5, with TRBD1 matching over 7 bases. V dropped 5 bases and J dropped 2; count of bases not matched to a gene: 6. CDR3 length: 15 residues. Germline V CDR1 and CDR2: MNHNS, SASEGT. The CDR3 nucleotides are TGTGCCAGCAGTCAGCAGGGGGGGGGCAATCAGCCCCAGCATTTT. This sequence encodes CASSQQGGGNQPQHF.

The chain is built from TRBV7-2 and TRBJ1-4; unclear D gene. The CDR3 loop spans 13 amino acids. Germline CDR1 and CDR2: SGHTA and FQGNSA. The V and J ends lost 0 bases and 8 bases respectively, with 7 bases between them. The CDR3 DNA is TGTGCCAGCAGCTTAGCGATGCCCGAAAAACTGTTTTTT. This translates into CASSLAMPEKLFF.

J is TRBJ1-5 and V is TRBV20-1; D perhaps matches TRBD1 (6 bases). Deletions cut 7 bases from V and 7 bases from J, with 14 bases between. The germline V gene encodes CDR1 DFQATT and CDR2 SNEGSKA (reference sequence). This CDR3 has 12 residues. The CDR3 bases are TGCAGTGATATGACAGGCGCACAGCCCCAGCATTTT. Translation gives CSDMTGAQPQHF.

In the case of this clonotype: A much larger clonotype is one base distant, so this may be a read error. V is TRBV29-1 and J is TRBJ2-3, with no clear D. Germline CDR1 SQVTM, CDR2 ANQGSEA. This CDR3 has 12 residues. V lost 7 bases and J 4 bases, leaving 12 bases between the germline ends. The CDR3, as DNA: TGCAGCGGGTTAGGTGAGGCAGATACGCAGTATTTT. It translates to CSGLGEADTQYF.

The sample holds a few counts of this clonotype. This chain joins TRBV29-1 and TRBJ2-3, with a tentative D call TRBD2 (6 bases). V shed 5 bases and J shed 0 bases, with 27 bases lying between them. The CDR3 is 19 residues long. From germline, CDR1 is SQVTM and CDR2 ANQGSEA. Here the CDR3 reads CSVKVRAVYGSSSTDTQYF. In nucleotides, the CDR3 is TGCAGCGTTAAGGTCAGGGCGGTTTACGGGAGCTCTAGCACAGATACGCAGTATTTT.

The rearrangement uses TRBV7-3 and TRBJ2-5; weak D call: TRBD1 (6 bases). CDR3 size: 14 residues. V was cut by 5 bases and J by 3 bases, with 13 bases left in between. CDR1 and CDR2 from the germline V gene are SGHTA and FQGTGA. This CDR3 is CASSTQGLEETQYF. For the CDR3, the DNA is TGTGCCAGCAGCACCCAGGGGCTCGAAGAGACCCAGTACTTC.

In its sample, this clonotype was seen a few times. V is TRBV5-1 and J is TRBJ1-2, with D maybe TRBD1 (5 bases). The V and J ends lost 4 bases and 4 bases respectively, with 14 bases between them. CDR1 and CDR2 from the germline V gene are SGHRS and YFSETQ. This CDR3 comprises 14 residues. The CDR3 loop reads CASSGGRAVYGYTF. In nucleotides, the CDR3 is TGCGCCAGCAGCGGGGGACGGGCGGTCTATGGCTACACCTTC.

Comments on this clonotype: A read error may produce the germline difference seen at one junction end. The gene calls are TRBV2 and TRBJ2-3, with D unclear. The CDR3 totals 11 residues. Germline V gives CDR1 SNHLY, CDR2 FYNNEI. The CDR3 DNA is TGTGCCGGCAGTGCCAAAACTACGCAGTATTTT. It codes for CAGSAKTTQYF.

The rearrangement links TRBV7-9 to TRBJ2-7; tentatively, D is TRBD1 (6 bases). Trimming took off 5 bases at V and 4 bases at J, with 12 bases between the two ends. CDR3 length: 13 residues. Germline lookup yields CDR1 SEHNR and CDR2 FQNEAQ (reference sequence). The CDR3 DNA follows: TGTGCCAGCAGCCATGCGACAGGATACGAGCAGTACTTC. It specifies CASSHATGYEQYF. Using reference TRBV7-9 and TRBJ2-7 for the parts outside the CDR3, the full variable domain is DTGVSQNPRHKITKRGQNVTFRCDPISEHNRLYWYRQTLGQGPEFLTYFQNEAQLEKSRLLSDRFSAERPKGSFSTLEIQRTEQGDSAMYLCASSHATGYEQYFGPGTRLTVT.

CDR3: CAISDAAAGNTEAFF. The DNA of the CDR3 is TGTGCCATCAGCGACGCCGCGGCAGGGAACACTGAAGCTTTCTTT. The rearrangement joins TRBV10-3 to TRBJ1-1; D remains unclear. V lost 6 bases and J 1 base, leaving 15 bases between the germline ends. The CDR3 has 15 residues. Germline V CDR1 and CDR2: ENHRY, SYGVKD.

The rearrangement links TRBV12-3 or TRBV12-4 to TRBJ2-3, with 10 bases fitting TRBD1. The trim removed 5 bases at V and 3 bases at J, leaving 8 bases unmatched. The CDR3 sequence is 16 residues long. The CDR3 DNA reads as TGTGCCAGCAGTATCGGACAGGGGGTGATTACAGATACGCAGTATTTT. It codes for CASSIGQGVITDTQYF.

This clonotype was found a few times. The chain has TRBV5-1 and TRBJ2-5; no clear D gene. The CDR3 runs 14 residues. Trimming took off 0 bases at V and 2 bases at J, with 8 bases between the two ends. Germline V gives CDR1 SGHRS, CDR2 YFSETQ. The CDR3 sequence is CASSLGTFQETQYF. The CDR3 nucleotides read TGCGCCAGCAGCTTGGGGACCTTTCAAGAGACCCAGTACTTC. The full variable domain, rest sourced from reference TRBV5-1 and TRBJ2-5, is KAGVTQTPRYLIKTRGQQVTLSCSPISGHRSVSWYQQTPGQGLQFLFEYFSETQRNKGNFPGRFSGRQFSNSRSEMNVSTLELGDSALYLCASSLGTFQETQYFGPGTRLLVL.

As for this clonotype: At one end the junction does not follow the germline gene, possibly because of a read error. The V and J genes are TRBV20-1 and TRBJ1-2, with D hard to call. The CDR3 sequence is 11 residues long. Germline V gene sequence: CDR1 DFQATT, CDR2 SNEGSKA (reference sequence). DNA for the CDR3: TGCAGTGCGAGAGCTAACTATGGCTACACCTTC. This gives the protein CSARANYGYTF.

This chain joins TRBV4-1 and TRBJ1-5, with unresolved D. This CDR3 spans 16 amino acids. Trimming took off 5 bases at V and 3 bases at J, with 17 bases between the two ends. CDR1 MGHRA and CDR2 YSYEKL come from the germline V gene. The CDR3 protein is CASSNPGILYNQPQHF. In DNA form, the CDR3 reads TGCGCCAGCAGCAACCCAGGTATCCTGTACAATCAGCCCCAGCATTTT.

The V call is TRBV6-1, the J call TRBJ2-5; TRBD1 matches at 9 bases. Trimming cost V 0 bases and J 1 base; bases outside gene matches: 6. Germline CDR1 reads MNHNS; CDR2 reads SASEGT. This CDR3 comprises 17 residues. Here the CDR3 reads CASSEATGTGPQETQYF. Here the CDR3 DNA reads TGTGCCAGCAGTGAAGCGACCGGGACAGGGCCCCAAGAGACCCAGTACTTC.

The gene calls are TRBV4-2 and TRBJ2-7, with D unresolved. The last part of the DNA fits TRBJ2-5 better; the J call may be wrong. Germline loops: CDR1 LGHNA, CDR2 YNFKEQ. The CDR3 spans 14 residues. CDR3 region: CASSQETPGETQYF. CDR3 sequence (DNA): TGTGCCAGCAGCCAAGAAACCCCCGGAGAGACCCAGTACTTC.

This chain connects TRBV6-5 to TRBJ2-7; possible D gene TRBD2, 6 bases. Germline assignment: CDR1 MNHEY and CDR2 SVGAGI. The CDR3 sequence is 12 residues long. The germline V and J ends were trimmed by 2 bases and 7 bases, with 9 bases remaining between them. CDR3: CASSYQGGEQYF. The CDR3 DNA sequence: TGTGCCAGCAGTTACCAGGGAGGAGAGCAGTACTTC.

This clonotype showed up just a few times. The chain carries TRBV28 and TRBJ2-5, with D hard to call. Trimming shortened V by 2 bases and J by 7 bases, and 11 bases separated the two germline ends. The V gene's germline CDR1 is MDHEN and CDR2 SYDVKM. The CDR3 consists of 13 residues. The chain's CDR3 is CASSLGSGGTQYF. The CDR3 nucleotides read TGTGCCAGCAGTTTAGGATCCGGTGGGACCCAGTACTTC.

The chain uses TRBV2 and TRBJ2-1; no reliable D call. This CDR3 spans 14 amino acids. Per germline, CDR1 SNHLY and CDR2 FYNNEI. V was pared by 6 bases and J by 2 bases, with 11 bases between. Here the CDR3 reads CASRVSSPYNEQFF. CDR3 nucleotide sequence: TGTGCCAGCAGGGTATCCAGCCCCTACAATGAGCAGTTCTTC.

V is TRBV27 and J is TRBJ2-1; 15 nucleotides align to TRBD2. CDR1 MNHEY and CDR2 SMNVEV come from the germline V gene (reference sequence). CDR3 size: 15 residues. V lost 4 bases, J lost 9 bases, and 4 bases stayed unmatched. The CDR3 sequence: CASSSWTSGGGEQFF. The CDR3 DNA sequence: TGTGCCAGCAGTTCATGGACTAGCGGGGGGGGTGAGCAGTTCTTC.

The J gene is TRBJ1-2, the V gene TRBV4-2; weak D call: TRBD1 (5 bases). Germline values: CDR1 LGHNA, CDR2 YNFKEQ. The CDR3 has 14 amino acids. The V end was cut by 0 bases, the J end by 7 bases, with 12 bases between. The CDR3 spells CASSQDRSGPGYTF. CDR3 DNA: TGTGCCAGCAGCCAAGATCGGTCAGGGCCTGGCTACACCTTC.

The table lists this clonotype with many counts. V is TRBV5-1 and J is TRBJ2-3; 8 positions match TRBD1. Germline trimming cut 3 bases from V and 4 bases from J; bases unmatched to any gene: 4. The CDR3 consists of 14 residues. The germline V gene has CDR1 SGHRS and CDR2 YFSETQ. CDR3: CASSSQGGADTQYF. The CDR3 DNA follows: TGCGCCAGCAGCTCACAGGGGGGCGCAGATACGCAGTATTTT.

The rearrangement joins TRBV6-1 to TRBJ2-1; D ambiguous. Germline assignment: CDR1 MNHNS and CDR2 SASEGT. This CDR3 spans 15 amino acids. The V end lost 2 bases, the J end lost 4 bases, and 12 bases lay between the germline ends. In nucleotides, the CDR3 is TGTGCCAGCAGTGAAAGACGGATCGAGTACAATGAGCAGTTCTTC. It is translated as CASSERRIEYNEQFF.

The V gene is TRBV7-2, the J gene TRBJ2-5; a weak D match, TRBD1 (6 bases). This CDR3 comprises 14 residues. With 2 bases removed from V and 3 bases from J, the gap between germline ends came to 10 bases. Germline CDR1 is SGHTA and CDR2 is FQGNSA. CDR3 nucleotide sequence: TGTGCCAGCAGCTTACGCGCAGGGGAAGAGACCCAGTACTTC. It codes for CASSLRAGEETQYF.

The V gene is TRBV6-4, the J gene TRBJ1-1, with D unresolved. CDR3 length equals 13 residues. V gave up 7 bases and J gave up 0 bases, with 9 bases separating them. The germline V gene has CDR1 MRHNA and CDR2 SNTAGT. The chain's CDR3 is CASNAEMNTEAFF. CDR3 DNA sequence: TGTGCCAGCAACGCGGAGATGAACACTGAAGCTTTCTTT.

Notes on this clonotype: A much more abundant neighbour one base away suggests this may be a read error. V usage is TRBV28 and J usage is TRBJ2-4; 7 bases line up with TRBD1. The J call may not be correct, given that the DNA end is closer to TRBJ2-7. Germline CDR1 reads MDHEN; CDR2 reads SYDVKM. This CDR3 contains 14 residues. The DNA for the CDR3 is TGTACCAGCAGTTTGCGGACAGGACCCTACGAGCAGTACTTC. This encodes CTSSLRTGPYEQYF.

The rearrangement uses TRBV7-2 and TRBJ1-2; 7 nucleotides line up with TRBD1. From germline, CDR1 is SGHTA and CDR2 FQGNSA. J gave up 0 bases and V 4 bases, and 5 bases lay outside the gene matches. The CDR3 loop spans 15 amino acids. The CDR3 DNA reads TGTGCCAGCAGCTACCGGACAGGACCTAACTATGGCTACACCTTC. This encodes CASSYRTGPNYGYTF.

This clonotype was recorded a few times. The V and J genes are TRBV2 and TRBJ2-1, with D tentatively TRBD1 (6 bases). V gave up 3 bases and J gave up 7 bases, with 16 bases separating them. This CDR3 contains 15 residues. Germline lookup yields CDR1 SNHLY and CDR2 FYNNEI. CDR3: CASSDYRTVDNEQFF. The CDR3 DNA sequence: TGTGCCAGCAGTGATTATAGGACAGTCGATAATGAGCAGTTCTTC. The full variable domain, with the rest looked up from reference TRBV2 and TRBJ2-1, is EPEVTQTPSHQVTQMGQEVILRCVPISNHLYFYWYRQILGQKVEFLVSFYNNEISEKSEIFDDQFSVERPDGSNFTLKIRSTKLEDSAMYFCASSDYRTVDNEQFFGPGTRLTVL.